The present T cell receptor beta chain was sequenced within a study of human T cells and chemical hapten exposure. For the study at large: TCR yield per sample varied, mainly due to pooled library volumes.

TCRdb redid the calling of the RACE reads with MiXCR, one entry per CDR3 protein. This table holds 100,000 to 150,000 distinct CDR3 sequences, about 9.4% found once. Unmatched junction bases numbered 4, after V lost 6 bases and J lost 1 base. From germline, CDR1 is SNHLY and CDR2 FYNNEI. The CDR3 length is 15 residues. The time point denotes: healthy volunteer bleed at 2 weeks. Blood, whole and unfractionated, served as the source for total RNA extraction. The sequence was collected from a male donor in good health. Some clones in this sample may be carry-over from other donors' samples. The chain combines TRBV2 with TRBJ2-7; 12 bases are shared with TRBD2. Material: whole blood. This CDR3 is CASSVTSGGSYEQYF. CDR3 in DNA: TGTGCCAGCAGCGTGACTAGCGGGGGTTCCTACGAGCAGTACTTC.